These 8 T cell receptor beta chains came from one sample sequenced in a study of cytomegalovirus exposure and HLA in healthy donors. Primers for the PCR totalled 60 Vbeta and 13 Jbeta. The repertoire was sequenced with immunoSEQ multiplex PCR; TCRdb's copy has only in-frame clones and lacks some. The sample contains fewer than 150,000 clones, about 74% of which appear only once. Sequencing used PBMCs. The receptors were gathered from a man aged 25 to 40 in good health and CMV-seronegative.

By share of the sample, this clone is medium-sized. V gene TRBV6-5 combines with J gene TRBJ2-7; 9 nucleotides line up with TRBD2. This CDR3 is 15 amino acids long. CDR1 and CDR2 from the germline V gene are MNHEY and SVGAGI. Trimming cost V 7 bases and J 6 bases; bases outside gene matches: 13. The CDR3 DNA reads as TGTGCCAGCACCAAGGCGGCGGGAGGGCCGTCCGAGCAGTACTTC. It specifies CASTKAAGGPSEQYF.

V is TRBV18 and J is TRBJ2-1; 7 bases map to TRBD2. V lost 0 bases and J lost 2; bases outside the gene matches: 4. Germline lookup yields CDR1 KGHSH and CDR2 LQKENI. The CDR3 extends over 16 amino acids. The CDR3 nucleotides read TGTGCCAGCTCACCACCGTCGCGGGGGACCTACAATGAGCAGTTCTTC. Its translation: CASSPPSRGTYNEQFF.

This clone was observed a handful of times. V gene TRBV7-9 combines with J gene TRBJ2-1, with TRBD2 identical over 7 bases. V lost 3 bases and J lost 0; bases outside the gene matches: 5. Germline loops: CDR1 SEHNR, CDR2 FQNEAQ (reference sequence). The CDR3 is made up of 16 amino acids. The CDR3: CASSFAAGLSYNEQFF. The CDR3 nucleotides are TGTGCCAGCAGCTTCGCAGCGGGACTCTCCTACAATGAGCAGTTCTTC.

CDR3 nucleotides: TGTGCCTGGAGGGCTAGCGGGATCTACGAGCAGTACTTC. It encodes CAWRASGIYEQYF. This chain joins TRBV30 and TRBJ2-7; 9 nucleotides align to TRBD2. V lost 3 bases, J lost 3 bases, and 3 bases stayed unmatched. Germline V lookup: CDR1 GTSNPN, CDR2 SVGIG (reference sequence). There are 13 residues in the CDR3.

This clone came up a few times. The gene calls are TRBV6-1 and TRBJ2-7; D is perhaps TRBD1 (5 bases). This CDR3 region has 14 residues. V was cut by 5 bases and J by 5 bases, with 16 bases left in between. Germline CDR1 and CDR2: MNHNS and SASEGT. The chain's CDR3 is CASSPMTVFDEQYF. CDR3 nucleotides: TGTGCCAGCAGTCCCATGACAGTCTTCGACGAGCAGTACTTC.

As to this clone: An end of the junction differs from the germline gene, which may be a read error. CDR3 sequence reads: CSVVWRRNTETFF. The DNA for the CDR3 is TGCAGCGTTGTTTGGCGGCGGAACACTGAAACTTTCTTT. The rearrangement uses TRBV29-1 and TRBJ1-1, with D unclear. CDR3 size: 13 residues. Germline assignment: CDR1 SQVTM and CDR2 ANQGSEA.

This chain joins TRBV2 and TRBJ2-1; D remains unclear. Trimming removed 3 bases from V and 2 bases from J, with 11 bases in between. The CDR3 has 15 amino acids. Germline assignment: CDR1 SNHLY and CDR2 FYNNEI. The CDR3: CASSDESIPYNEQFF. The CDR3, as DNA: TGTGCCAGCAGTGATGAGTCCATACCCTACAATGAGCAGTTCTTC. The entire variable domain, with the rest obtained from reference TRBV2 and TRBJ2-1, is as follows: EPEVTQTPSHQVTQMGQEVILRCVPISNHLYFYWYRQILGQKVEFLVSFYNNEISEKSEIFDDQFSVERPDGSNFTLKIRSTKLEDSAMYFCASSDESIPYNEQFFGPGTRLTVL.

The CDR3 nucleotides read TGTGCCAGCAGCTTAACGGGACAGCGGCCCAACACCGGGGAGCTGTTTTTT. This sequence encodes CASSLTGQRPNTGELFF. The gene calls are TRBV7-3 and TRBJ2-2, with 7 positions matching TRBD1. Germline lookup yields CDR1 SGHTA and CDR2 FQGTGA. This CDR3 spans 17 amino acids. V trimming: 0 bases; J trimming: 2 bases; junction bases outside the gene matches: 6. Variable domain in full (rest from reference TRBV7-3 and TRBJ2-2): GAGVSQTPSNKVTEKGKYVELRCDPISGHTALYWYRQSLGQGPEFLIYFQGTGAADDSGLPNDRFFAVRPEGSVSTLKIQRTERGDSAVYLCASSLTGQRPNTGELFFGEGSRLTVL.